This T cell receptor (beta chain) was sequenced in a study of blood T cell repertoires in COVID-19 (TCRdb year 2020). Broadly, across the study: Samples from collaborators originated in the United States, Italy and Spain and spanned both the acute and convalescent phases of COVID-19. The material from the prospective study consisted of cDNA or gDNA derived from T cells, B-cell-depleted T cells, or PBMCs. Deeply sampled blood TCRbeta repertoires from subjects exposed to, actively infected with, or recovered from COVID-19 were included in the dataset. The repertoires were made available in a free public database intended to serve as a resource for research on the immune response to SARS-CoV-2. Samples came from the ongoing ImmuneRACE study (first 160 participants) plus 1,254 subjects from 6 global collaborators. Sample metadata almost always included a de-identified subject ID, COVID-19 status, age in years and sex. Where HLA class I and class II types were available, the types were taken from metadata supplied by the sample provider, not from assay-based typing. The paper as a whole reports these results and caveats: How much clinical and demographic metadata was included differed by source and by participant, and the metadata was provided uncurated.

One collaborating source in Seattle enrolled patients while the patients were actively infected and followed the patients over time throughout the course of disease. Each collaborating institution followed its own protocols to collect whole blood in K2EDTA tubes. Collaborator samples were shipped for TCRbeta analysis as frozen whole blood, isolated PBMCs, or DNA extracted from either sample type. Relative to germline, V is 4 bases shorter and J is 6 bases shorter, with 8 bases between their ends. For CDR1 and CDR2, the germline V gene (reference sequence) lists LGHDT and YNNKEL. From cysteine to phenylalanine, the CDR3 is 12 amino acids long. Only the CDR3 part of the read is kept: 36 bases, read in frame from the first base. TCRbeta CDR3 regions were amplified from genomic DNA by means of the immunoSEQ Assay, a bias-controlled multiplex PCR. The study's own analysis went as follows. The number of nucleated cells in each sample was estimated by amplification of reference gene primers within the assay. To quantify the absolute abundance of each unique TCRbeta CDR3 rearrangement, sequence reads were collapsed and filtered. For each sample, productive Simpson clonality was calculated as the square root of Simpson's diversity index over productive rearrangements. The immuneACCESS repertoire file appears here via TCRdb, limited to in-frame rearrangements. These files lack a portion of the clones; in checked studies, under half of the deficit traces to unresolved V genes, and the cause of the others is not known. V and J calls and clone size are given by that table; D and trimming were obtained from the DNA. The sample table shows some 250,000 clones, and roughly nine tenths are seen once. Approximately 12% of the sample belongs to the ten largest clones.

With regard to this clone: Its target antigen remains unknown. No qualities accompany the bases; no much larger clone lies one base away.

The sequencing sample was made of peripheral blood. The chain was built from TRBV3-1 (or the pseudogene TRBV3-2) and TRBJ2-3, with the D gene not clear enough to name. The receptor was derived from a woman aged 25 to 39 with COVID-19, enrolled during active disease. The CDR3 region reads CASSLYADTQYF. The DNA is as follows: TGTGCCAGCAGCCTCTATGCCGATACGCAGTATTTT.